Here is one T cell receptor beta chain with its context. This specimen comes from a study of blood T cell repertoires in COVID-19. At the level of the study: The United States, Italy and Spain were the sources of the acute and convalescent COVID-19 samples. The cDNA or gDNA used as material had been derived from T cells, B-cell-depleted T cells, or PBMCs.

Authors' methods: By means of reference gene primer amplification, nucleated cell counts were estimated. Sequencing used immunoSEQ multiplex PCR; TCRdb keeps in-frame clones, though not all of them. D and trimming were read from the DNA, whereas the V and J calls and clone size are those reported in that table. The sample includes tens of thousands of clones, roughly 90% seen only once; the top ten take under 4.5%. V lost 2 bases and J lost 2, with 6 bases in between. This CDR3 spans 14 amino acids. CDR1 and CDR2 from the germline V gene are SGHAT and FQNNGV. The TCR was taken from a man in his fifties or sixties with acute or convalescent COVID-19. Material: peripheral blood. The V call is TRBV11-2, the J call TRBJ2-2, with D possibly TRBD2 on 5 matching bases. CDR3: CASSLRTNTGELFF. CDR3 sequence (DNA): TGTGCCAGCAGCTTACGGACTAACACCGGGGAGCTGTTTTTT.